The 8 T cell receptor beta chains reported below all come from one sample, sequenced in a study of blood T cell repertoires in COVID-19. Sequencing was performed with immunoSEQ multiplex PCR; in TCRdb, only in-frame clones are kept and a portion is missing. The sample lists around 300,000 clones, 90% seen once, with approximately 4.3% in the top ten. The sequenced material came from PBMCs or T cells enriched from blood (not recorded which). These receptors were obtained from a woman aged 18 to 35 with acute COVID-19.

The chain has TRBV3-1 (or the pseudogene TRBV3-2) and TRBJ2-3, with 9 bases lining up with TRBD1. There are 16 residues in the CDR3. Germline V gene lookup returns CDR1 LGHDT and CDR2 YNNKEL (reference sequence). The V and J ends lost 3 bases and 2 bases, in that order; junction bases with no gene match: 6. The CDR3 protein is CASSQGQGLSTDTQYF. Written as DNA, the CDR3 is TGTGCCAGCAGCCAGGGACAGGGCCTTTCCACAGATACGCAGTATTTT.

This clone was seen once. J is TRBJ2-2 and V is TRBV7-3; 9 bases map to TRBD1. The J segment lost 4 bases and the V segment lost 5 bases, leaving 8 bases of the junction unmatched. This CDR3 is 16 amino acids long. Germline V gene lookup returns CDR1 SGHTA and CDR2 FQGTGA. The CDR3 region has the DNA TGTGCCAGCAGCCTAAGGACAGGGGTAACCACCGGGGAGCTGTTTTTT. This encodes CASSLRTGVTTGELFF.

CDR3 region: CATSEDRADEQFF. Written as DNA, the CDR3 is TGTGCCACCAGTGAAGACAGGGCAGATGAGCAGTTCTTC. The chain employs TRBV24-1 and TRBJ2-1; 7 nucleotides match TRBD1. The trim removed 4 bases at V and 8 bases at J, leaving 4 bases unmatched. Germline lookup yields CDR1 KGHDR and CDR2 SFDVKD. The length of the CDR3 is 13 residues.

The J gene is TRBJ2-1, the V gene TRBV3-1 (or the pseudogene TRBV3-2), with 14 positions matching TRBD2. Germline lookup yields CDR1 LGHDT and CDR2 YNNKEL (reference sequence). This CDR3 has 17 residues. After removal of 5 bases from V and 9 bases from J, the junction contained 12 bases not matched to a gene. The CDR3 sequence is CASSSPSTSGGGGEQFF. In DNA form, the CDR3 reads TGTGCCAGCAGCTCTCCTTCGACTAGCGGGGGGGGAGGTGAGCAGTTCTTC.

V gene TRBV19 combines with J gene TRBJ1-2, with 7 bases identical to TRBD1. Germline lookup yields CDR1 LNHDA and CDR2 SQIVND (reference sequence). The CDR3 runs to 14 residues. Trimming removed 4 bases from V and 0 bases from J; junction bases left unmatched: 2. The CDR3: CASSRDSSNYGYTF. The CDR3 bases are TGTGCCAGTAGTAGGGACAGCTCTAACTATGGCTACACCTTC.

This chain links TRBV3-1 (or the pseudogene TRBV3-2) with TRBJ2-6; D not resolved. Germline V gene sequence: CDR1 LGHDT, CDR2 YNNKEL (reference sequence). Trimming took 2 bases from V and 2 from J, leaving 10 bases between them. The CDR3 runs 16 residues. The chain's CDR3 is CASSQQNTPGANVLTF. In nucleotides, the CDR3 is TGTGCCAGCAGCCAACAAAACACCCCTGGGGCCAACGTCCTGACTTTC.

The chain has TRBV7-2 and TRBJ2-1, with TRBD1 matching 9 bases. The junction had 8 bases not matched to a gene; V was cut back by 5 bases and J by 9 bases. CDR3 size: 14 residues. In germline, CDR1 is SGHTA, CDR2 FQGNSA. For the CDR3, the DNA is TGTGCCAGCAGCGCAAGACAGGGGGGAAGTGAGCAGTTCTTC. Translating gives CASSARQGGSEQFF.

V is TRBV14 and J is TRBJ1-2; D might be TRBD1 (6 bases). The CDR3 spans 15 residues. V lost 0 bases and J 3 bases, leaving 11 bases between the germline ends. The germline V gene has CDR1 SGHDN and CDR2 FVKESK. The CDR3 sequence is CASSQDQGRDYGYTF. CDR3 DNA: TGTGCCAGCAGCCAAGATCAGGGGAGAGACTATGGCTACACCTTC.